The 24 T cell receptor beta chains below all came from one sample that was sequenced in a study of T cells in narcolepsy. The repertoire was sequenced with immunoSEQ multiplex PCR; TCRdb's copy has only in-frame clones and lacks some. The table shows about 27,000 clones, with 75% to 80% occurring only once. The sequenced material came from CD45RA- memory CD4+ T cells from PBMCs. The receptor source for this set is a human donor with narcolepsy.

The V gene is TRBV4-1, the J gene TRBJ2-3; the D gene is possibly TRBD1 (5 bases). The germline gives CDR1 MGHRA, CDR2 YSYEKL. The germline V and J ends were trimmed by 1 base and 2 bases, with 13 bases remaining between them. This CDR3 contains 16 residues. CDR3 bases: TGCGCCAGCAGCCAAGTGGGGCGCAGGGTCACAGATACGCAGTATTTT. Translation gives CASSQVGRRVTDTQYF.

The chain recombines TRBV6-1 with TRBJ1-2, with 11 bases matching TRBD1. The CDR3 covers 14 residues. Germline loops: CDR1 MNHNS, CDR2 SASEGT. The J segment lost 2 bases and the V segment lost 4 bases, leaving 0 bases of the junction unmatched. The CDR3 reads CASSGTGGNYGYTF. As DNA, the CDR3 is TGTGCCAGCAGTGGGACAGGGGGCAACTATGGCTACACCTTC.

CDR3 coding DNA: TGTGCCAGCAGCAAATACAGACTAGCGGGCTACGAGCAGTACTTC. This sequence encodes CASSKYRLAGYEQYF. The chain couples TRBV11-2 to TRBJ2-7, with TRBD2 matching 10 bases. V lost 5 bases to trimming and J lost 3 bases; unmatched junction nucleotides: 7. The CDR3 contains 15 residues. From germline, CDR1 is SGHAT and CDR2 FQNNGV.

The rearrangement joins TRBV27 to TRBJ1-6; maybe TRBD1 (5 bases). The CDR3 is 16 amino acids. The V and J ends lost 8 bases and 1 base respectively, with 15 bases between them. Per the germline V gene, CDR1 is MNHEY and CDR2 is SMNVEV (reference sequence). DNA of the CDR3: TGTGCCAGCTCAAGGTCCGGGGGTTCCTATAATTCACCCCTCCACTTT. It yields the protein CASSRSGGSYNSPLHF.

V gene TRBV7-9 combines with J gene TRBJ2-7; 7 bases align to TRBD2. Unmatched junction bases numbered 5, after V lost 5 bases and J lost 7 bases. Germline-derived CDR1 and CDR2 are SEHNR and FQNEAQ (reference sequence). The CDR3 is made up of 12 amino acids. In DNA, the CDR3 is TGTGCCAGCAGCAGGACTAGTGGGGAGCAGTACTTC. It encodes CASSRTSGEQYF.

The chain carries TRBV12-5 and TRBJ1-1; D perhaps matches TRBD1 (5 bases). Trimming left V 4 bases short and J 9 bases short, with 12 bases between. The CDR3 is made up of 12 amino acids. Germline V CDR1 and CDR2: LGHNT, FRNRAP. For the CDR3, the DNA is TGTGCTAGTGGTTCGGAGGGGACGCAAGCTTTCTTT. Its translation is CASGSEGTQAFF. Together with reference TRBV12-5 and TRBJ1-1, the CDR3 gives the full variable domain: DARVTQTPRHKVTEMGQEVTMRCQPILGHNTVFWYRQTMMQGLELLAYFRNRAPLDDSGMPKDRFSAEMPDATLATLKIQPSEPRDSAVYFCASGSEGTQAFFGQGTRLTVV.

This chain connects TRBV10-1 to TRBJ1-5, with D maybe TRBD1 (6 bases). The germline CDR1 and CDR2 sequences are WNHNN and SYGVQD (reference sequence). The CDR3 length is 13 residues. V lost 0 bases to trimming and J lost 12 bases, with 12 bases between them. The CDR3 spells CASSESSGARQHF. The DNA of the CDR3 is TGCGCCAGCAGTGAGTCGTCAGGGGCCCGCCAGCATTTT.

The chain carries TRBV7-2 and TRBJ1-2; no reliable D call. Germline V lookup: CDR1 SGHTA, CDR2 FQGNSA. V dropped 3 bases and J dropped 10 bases, with 21 bases sitting between them. The CDR3 runs 15 residues. CDR3 nucleotides: TGTGCCAGCAGCTTGGTGGGTGAGACAAGCGCAGCCTACACCTTC. It translates to CASSLVGETSAAYTF.

This rearrangement joins TRBV15 to TRBJ2-5; 8 bases match TRBD2. The trim removed 0 bases at V and 4 bases at J, leaving 4 bases unmatched. CDR1 and CDR2 (germline): LNHNV, YYDKDF (reference sequence). The CDR3 is 15 amino acids. The CDR3 nucleotides are TGTGCCACCAGCAGAGACGGGGGGGCGGGAGAGACCCAGTACTTC. This codes for CATSRDGGAGETQYF.

CDR3 coding DNA: TGTGCCAGCAGCGGTAATAAGGTGCGAGGGGAGACCCAGTACTTC. It codes for CASSGNKVRGETQYF. This chain joins TRBV14 and TRBJ2-5, with D possibly matching TRBD2 (5 bases). From germline, CDR1 is SGHDN and CDR2 FVKESK. The CDR3 is 15 amino acids. V was clipped by 5 bases and J by 5 bases, with 18 bases between them.

This clone was seen more than once but under ten times. The rearrangement links TRBV5-1 to TRBJ2-3, with D tentatively TRBD1 or TRBD2 (5 bases each). The CDR3 is made up of 16 amino acids. Germline V CDR1 and CDR2: SGHRS, YFSETQ. Trimming stripped 3 bases from V and 7 bases from J, with 21 bases between. As DNA, the CDR3 is TGCGCCAGCAGCTGGTCTATGGGTCAGGGAGTAAATACGCAGTATTTT. This gives the protein CASSWSMGQGVNTQYF.

This clone has a single count. This chain uses TRBV5-5 with TRBJ1-6; no clear D gene. The germline V gene encodes CDR1 SGHKS and CDR2 YYEKEE (reference sequence). The CDR3 loop spans 11 amino acids. The V and J ends lost 6 bases and 9 bases respectively, with 7 bases between them. The CDR3 DNA is TGTGCCAGCAAACCCACTTCACCCCTCCACTTT. Its protein product is CASKPTSPLHF.

This clone was seen once. V usage is TRBV7-8 and J usage is TRBJ2-1; weak D call: TRBD1 (5 bases). Trimming took 5 bases from V and 7 from J, leaving 15 bases between them. Germline CDR1 SGHVS, CDR2 FQNEAQ. The CDR3 has 14 residues. CDR3 nucleotide sequence: TGTGCCAGCAGCCTCCGCAGGGCCGGGAATGAGCAGTTCTTC. This encodes CASSLRRAGNEQFF.

This chain links TRBV15 with TRBJ1-5; D is ambiguous. CDR3 length: 14 residues. CDR1 is LNHNV, CDR2 YYDKDF, per germline (reference sequence). Trimming took 1 base from V and 4 from J, leaving 8 bases between them. Here the CDR3 reads CATSRGQENQPQHF. In DNA, the CDR3 is TGTGCCACCAGCAGAGGTCAGGAGAATCAGCCCCAGCATTTT. The whole variable domain, remainder taken from reference TRBV15 and TRBJ1-5, is DAMVIQNPRYQVTQFGKPVTLSCSQTLNHNVMYWYQQKSSQAPKLLFHYYDKDFNNEADTPDNFQSRRPNTSFCFLDIRSPGLGDTAMYLCATSRGQENQPQHFGDGTRLSIL.

The chain combines TRBV7-2 with TRBJ2-7; 9 nucleotides align to TRBD1. The CDR3 runs to 15 residues. V shed 4 bases and J 1 base; nucleotides not matched to a gene: 5. Germline CDR1 SGHTA, CDR2 FQGNSA. For the CDR3, the DNA is TGTGCCAGCAGCTCATGGGACAGGGAATCCTACGAGCAGTACTTC. Translation gives CASSSWDRESYEQYF.

This clone was counted a few times. The chain carries TRBV12-5 and TRBJ2-7, with D unclear. V was cut by 1 base and J by 1 base, with 8 bases left in between. The CDR3 consists of 14 residues. Looked up from germline, CDR1 is LGHNT and CDR2 is FRNRAP. CDR3 sequence reads: CASGLEASSYEQYF. As DNA, the CDR3 is TGTGCTAGTGGTTTGGAGGCCTCTTCCTACGAGCAGTACTTC. The complete variable domain, with remaining parts taken from reference TRBV12-5 and TRBJ2-7, reads DARVTQTPRHKVTEMGQEVTMRCQPILGHNTVFWYRQTMMQGLELLAYFRNRAPLDDSGMPKDRFSAEMPDATLATLKIQPSEPRDSAVYFCASGLEASSYEQYFGPGTRLTVT.

Points on this clone: Other DNA variants within this sample encode the same CDR3. The V and J genes are TRBV10-3 and TRBJ1-6; 7 nucleotides line up with TRBD1. The J segment lost 5 bases and the V segment lost 4 bases, leaving 2 bases of the junction unmatched. The CDR3 sequence is 14 residues long. Looked up from germline, CDR1 is ENHRY and CDR2 is SYGVKD. The CDR3 loop reads CAISVGQDNSPLHF. CDR3 in DNA: TGTGCCATCAGTGTTGGACAGGATAATTCACCCCTCCACTTT.

CDR3 loop: CASSPGPSGPYEQYF. Here the CDR3 DNA reads TGCGCCAGCAGCCCCGGCCCATCAGGGCCCTACGAGCAGTACTTC. J is TRBJ2-7 and V is TRBV5-1, with TRBD1 as a possible D gene (5 bases). The CDR3 totals 15 residues. CDR1 and CDR2 from the germline V gene are SGHRS and YFSETQ. The V end lost 4 bases, the J end lost 2 bases, and 16 bases lay between the germline ends.

This clone showed up just once. The rearrangement uses TRBV6-5 and TRBJ2-1; tentative D call: TRBD2 (7 bases). CDR1 MNHEY and CDR2 SVGAGI come from the germline V gene. The CDR3 has 13 residues. The V gene lost 5 bases and the J gene lost 6 bases, with 11 bases spanning the gap. DNA for the CDR3: TGTGCCAGCAGTATTAGGGGGGGCAATGAGCAGTTCTTC. Amino acid sequence: CASSIRGGNEQFF.

The V and J genes are TRBV7-2 and TRBJ1-1; TRBD1 aligns across 7 bases. CDR3 size: 14 residues. CDR1 and CDR2 (germline): SGHTA, FQGNSA. V dropped 5 bases and J dropped 2; count of bases not matched to a gene: 5. CDR3 region: CASSRQGRNTEAFF. The CDR3 DNA sequence: TGTGCCAGCAGCCGACAGGGACGAAACACTGAAGCTTTCTTT.

This clone was observed a single time. V gene TRBV18 combines with J gene TRBJ2-7; 10 positions match TRBD1. The CDR3 loop spans 14 amino acids. V gave up 4 bases and J gave up 5 bases; unmatched junction bases: 5. Germline V gene data show CDR1 as KGHSH and CDR2 as LQKENI. DNA of the CDR3: TGTGCCAGCTCACTTGGGACAGGGGATCACGAGCAGTACTTC. Amino acids: CASSLGTGDHEQYF.

The rearrangement links TRBV7-6 to TRBJ2-3; possible D gene TRBD2, 6 bases. With 5 bases removed from V and 2 bases from J, the gap between germline ends came to 14 bases. This CDR3 contains 15 residues. The germline V gene encodes CDR1 SGHVS and CDR2 FNYEAQ. The CDR3 nucleotides read TGTGCCAGCAGCCCAGGAGGGGCCCTCACAGATACGCAGTATTTT. Amino acids: CASSPGGALTDTQYF.

To note about this clone: The junction shows a germline mismatch at one end, possibly a read error. This chain links TRBV5-4 with TRBJ1-1; possible D gene TRBD1, 5 bases. The CDR3 has 15 amino acids. Germline V gene sequence: CDR1 SGHNT, CDR2 YYREEE (reference sequence). The CDR3 spells CASGDHAGGETEAFF. The CDR3 DNA reads as TGCGCCAGCGGAGATCACGCCGGAGGGGAGACTGAAGCTTTCTTT.

This clone came up a few times. CDR3 region: CASSPTLRVKAGNTIYF. CDR3 nucleotides: TGTGCCAGCAGTCCAACTTTGAGGGTAAAGGCTGGAAACACCATATATTTT. The chain combines TRBV27 with TRBJ1-3; no firm D call. In germline, CDR1 is MNHEY, CDR2 SMNVEV (reference sequence). Trimming took off 5 bases at V and 2 bases at J, with 19 bases between the two ends. The CDR3 consists of 17 residues.